Listed here are 32 T cell receptor beta chains from one sample, sequenced in a study of T cells in narcolepsy. Sequencing was performed with immunoSEQ multiplex PCR; in TCRdb, only in-frame clones are kept and a portion is missing. The sample holds roughly 22,000 clones, 60% to 75% seen once. Sequenced: memory (CD45RA-) CD4+ T cells from blood. The source of these receptors is a human donor in good health.

The rearrangement joins TRBV5-6 to TRBJ2-5; TRBD2 agrees at 9 bases. The CDR3 is made up of 16 amino acids. Looked up from germline, CDR1 is SGHDT and CDR2 is YYEEEE. V lost 4 bases, J lost 5 bases, and 12 bases stayed unmatched. The CDR3 reads CASSPVGRGGGETQYF. CDR3 DNA: TGTGCCAGCAGCCCCGTTGGGCGGGGGGGCGGGGAGACCCAGTACTTC.

V and J are TRBV7-2 and TRBJ2-3, with 8 bases identical to TRBD2. Looked up from germline, CDR1 is SGHTA and CDR2 is FQGNSA. V gave up 3 bases and J gave up 1 base; unmatched junction bases: 6. The CDR3 covers 16 residues. The CDR3 DNA sequence: TGTGCCAGCAGCTTCAGGAGCGGGGGAGGCACAGATACGCAGTATTTT. Amino acids: CASSFRSGGGTDTQYF.

The rearrangement uses TRBV6-1 and TRBJ2-5; 13 nucleotides match TRBD2. J was trimmed by 5 bases and V by 6 bases; bases with no gene match: 3. Looked up from germline, CDR1 is MNHNS and CDR2 is SASEGT. The CDR3 spans 14 residues. The CDR3 bases are TGTGCCAGCAGGCAACTAGCGGGAGGGGAGACCCAGTACTTC. Residues: CASRQLAGGETQYF.

This rearrangement joins TRBV15 to TRBJ2-5, with 10 nucleotides matching TRBD2. This CDR3 contains 15 residues. The J segment lost 5 bases and the V segment lost 0 bases, leaving 3 bases of the junction unmatched. Germline lookup yields CDR1 LNHNV and CDR2 YYDKDF (reference sequence). CDR3 nucleotide sequence: TGTGCCACCAGCAGAGATCTAGCGGGAGCTGAGACCCAGTACTTC. Protein sequence: CATSRDLAGAETQYF.

The chain has TRBV6-1 and TRBJ2-2, with 11 bases matching TRBD2. Germline CDR1 reads MNHNS; CDR2 reads SASEGT. The CDR3 has 15 amino acids. The V gene end was trimmed by 5 bases and the J gene end by 2 bases; junction bases not matched to a gene: 1. The CDR3 DNA reads TGTGCCAGCAGTCTAGCGGGGGGAAACACCGGGGAGCTGTTTTTT. Protein: CASSLAGGNTGELFF.

This clone was counted a few times. The V gene is TRBV11-2, the J gene TRBJ2-2, with TRBD2 matching 14 bases. Germline values: CDR1 SGHAT, CDR2 FQNNGV. The CDR3 is 16 amino acids. Trimming at V came to 4 bases and at J to 4 bases, leaving 2 bases not matched to a gene. The CDR3 protein is CASSSGTSGSTGELFF. The CDR3 DNA reads as TGTGCCAGCAGCTCCGGGACTAGCGGGAGCACCGGGGAGCTGTTTTTT.

This chain links TRBV7-8 with TRBJ2-1; 7 bases match TRBD2. Germline V gives CDR1 SGHVS, CDR2 FQNEAQ. V lost 5 bases to trimming and J lost 3 bases; unmatched junction nucleotides: 7. The CDR3 length is 15 residues. The CDR3 here is CASSPPSGYYNEQFF. The CDR3 DNA sequence: TGTGCCAGCAGCCCTCCTAGCGGTTACTACAATGAGCAGTTCTTC.

The J gene is TRBJ2-3, the V gene TRBV10-2, with D possibly TRBD1 on 6 matching bases. V lost 0 bases and J lost 1, with 14 bases in between. Per germline, CDR1 WSHSY and CDR2 SAAADI. The CDR3 runs 17 residues. In DNA, the CDR3 is TGCGCCAGCAGTGAGTCAGGGGGTTATCCCGGCACAGATACGCAGTATTTT. Amino acid sequence: CASSESGGYPGTDTQYF.

This clone was detected only a few times. The rearrangement uses TRBV27 and TRBJ2-2, with TRBD2 identical over 8 bases. V was clipped by 6 bases and J by 8 bases; unmatched bases: 8. Germline CDR1 and CDR2: MNHEY and SMNVEV (reference sequence). The CDR3 totals 14 residues. As DNA, the CDR3 is TGTGCCAGCAGGGGAAGCGGGAGAGGGGGGGAGCTGTTTTTT. Protein: CASRGSGRGGELFF.

The J gene is TRBJ1-2, the V gene TRBV19; possibly TRBD1 for D (5 bases). V shed 5 bases and J shed 4 bases, with 11 bases lying between them. Per germline, CDR1 LNHDA and CDR2 SQIVND (reference sequence). The CDR3 totals 13 residues. The CDR3 region is CASSQGSIYGYTF. The CDR3 DNA reads TGTGCCAGTAGTCAGGGCAGCATCTATGGCTACACCTTC.

The chain recombines TRBV6-6 with TRBJ1-1; the match to TRBD1 covers 8 bases. CDR1 and CDR2 (germline): MNHNY, SVGAGI (reference sequence). Unmatched junction bases numbered 7, after V lost 6 bases and J lost 1 base. The CDR3 loop spans 15 amino acids. The CDR3 region has the DNA TGTGCCAGCAGCTCTCCCGGGACAGGGAACACTGAAGCTTTCTTT. It yields the protein CASSSPGTGNTEAFF.

The CDR3 loop is CASSLDRGGTEAFF. The CDR3 DNA reads TGTGCCAGCAGCCTTGACAGGGGAGGCACTGAAGCTTTCTTT. This sequence joins TRBV7-9 and TRBJ1-1; 8 bases align to TRBD1. Germline lookup yields CDR1 SEHNR and CDR2 FQNEAQ (reference sequence). The V and J ends lost 5 bases and 4 bases, in that order; junction bases with no gene match: 6. The length of the CDR3 is 14 residues.

This rearrangement joins TRBV6-6 to TRBJ2-1; 8 nucleotides align to TRBD1. The CDR3 has 15 amino acids. Germline V gene lookup returns CDR1 MNHNY and CDR2 SVGAGI (reference sequence). Trimming removed 2 bases from V and 9 bases from J; junction bases left unmatched: 9. The CDR3 is CASSYLGQGRSEQFF. The CDR3 coding sequence is TGTGCCAGCAGTTACCTTGGACAGGGTAGAAGTGAGCAGTTCTTC.

The rearrangement joins TRBV7-9 to TRBJ1-4; 7 nucleotides align to TRBD1. The CDR3 extends over 14 amino acids. V shed 5 bases, J shed 8 bases, and the junction held 8 bases outside the gene matches. Germline V gene sequence: CDR1 SEHNR, CDR2 FQNEAQ (reference sequence). The CDR3 DNA is TGTGCCAGCAGCCTAAGGGGGCTAGGGGAAAAACTGTTTTTT. Its protein is CASSLRGLGEKLFF.

The chain carries TRBV4-1 and TRBJ2-7; 7 bases map to TRBD1. The CDR3 sequence is 14 residues long. Germline CDR1 MGHRA, CDR2 YSYEKL. The V segment lost 1 base and the J segment 4 bases; nucleotides outside the gene matches: 4. The CDR3 region is CASSQGDSRYEQYF. DNA of the CDR3: TGCGCCAGCAGCCAAGGGGACAGTAGGTACGAGCAGTACTTC.

The rearrangement uses TRBV5-1 and TRBJ2-7; D is perhaps TRBD1 (5 bases). The CDR3 covers 16 residues. Germline V gives CDR1 SGHRS, CDR2 YFSETQ. Trimming took 7 bases from V and 5 from J, leaving 25 bases between them. Written as DNA, the CDR3 is TGCGCCAGCCTGACCGATCTACAGGCCTGTTTGGACGAGCAGTACTTC. It is translated as CASLTDLQACLDEQYF. The variable domain in full, completed from reference TRBV5-1 and TRBJ2-7, reads KAGVTQTPRYLIKTRGQQVTLSCSPISGHRSVSWYQQTPGQGLQFLFEYFSETQRNKGNFPGRFSGRQFSNSRSEMNVSTLELGDSALYLCASLTDLQACLDEQYFGPGTRLTVT.

The CDR3 sequence is CASSSRPSGPGELFF. The CDR3 DNA is TGTGCCAGTAGTTCTAGACCCTCCGGACCCGGGGAGCTGTTTTTT. V gene TRBV19 combines with J gene TRBJ2-2, with D unclear. CDR3 length: 15 residues. Germline lookup yields CDR1 LNHDA and CDR2 SQIVND (reference sequence). Trimming shortened V by 5 bases and J by 6 bases, and 16 bases separated the two germline ends.

V usage is TRBV5-4 and J usage is TRBJ2-5, with 7 bases lining up with TRBD1. The germline V gene encodes CDR1 SGHNT and CDR2 YYREEE (reference sequence). The CDR3 has 14 amino acids. After removal of 6 bases from V and 5 bases from J, the junction contained 10 bases not matched to a gene. The CDR3 sequence: CASTKKTGVETQYF. Here the CDR3 DNA reads TGTGCCAGCACCAAAAAAACAGGGGTGGAGACCCAGTACTTC.

The chain combines TRBV19 with TRBJ1-2, with D maybe TRBD1 (6 bases). Between the trimmed V and J ends, which lost 6 bases and 5 bases, there was a span of 22 bases. CDR1 and CDR2 from the germline V gene are LNHDA and SQIVND (reference sequence). This CDR3 is 16 amino acids long. In DNA form, the CDR3 reads TGTGCCAGTAGAGACCCTGGGGACATCAACGAATATGGCTACACCTTC. Translation: CASRDPGDINEYGYTF.

The J gene is TRBJ1-4, the V gene TRBV27; D is ambiguous. Germline lookup yields CDR1 MNHEY and CDR2 SMNVEV (reference sequence). The CDR3 sequence is 13 residues long. Trimming removed 5 bases at V and 5 bases at J, with 9 bases between. The CDR3, as DNA: TGTGCCAGCAGTCGAGGAACCAATGAAAAACTGTTTTTT. Translating it yields CASSRGTNEKLFF.

The gene calls are TRBV7-3 and TRBJ2-1, with 10 bases identical to TRBD2. The CDR3 consists of 19 residues. Trimming at V came to 0 bases and at J to 9 bases, leaving 17 bases not matched to a gene. Germline V gives CDR1 SGHTA, CDR2 FQGTGA. DNA of the CDR3: TGTGCCAGCAGCTTAACGCGGCGAGGCGCTAGCGGGGGAGGTGGTGAGCAGTTCTTC. Protein sequence: CASSLTRRGASGGGGEQFF.

This chain uses TRBV7-2 with TRBJ2-7, with 7 nucleotides matching TRBD1. V gave up 3 bases and J gave up 2 bases; unmatched junction bases: 13. Germline CDR1 and CDR2: SGHTA and FQGNSA. The CDR3 covers 17 residues. The CDR3, as DNA: TGTGCCAGCAGCTTTACAGTTTCGACAGGGACCCCCTACGAGCAGTACTTC. This translates into CASSFTVSTGTPYEQYF.

J is TRBJ2-5 and V is TRBV10-3; 7 nucleotides align to TRBD1. Germline CDR1 and CDR2: ENHRY and SYGVKD. CDR3 length equals 18 residues. Unmatched junction bases numbered 19, after V lost 4 bases and J lost 5 bases. The CDR3 DNA is TGTGCCATCAGTGTTGTGGGGACCGAACAGGGGCTGGTGGAGACCCAGTACTTC. Its protein is CAISVVGTEQGLVETQYF.

This chain uses TRBV28 with TRBJ2-2; D call uncertain. The length of the CDR3 is 14 residues. Germline loops: CDR1 MDHEN, CDR2 SYDVKM. Trimming cost V 6 bases and J 0 bases, with 8 bases left between them. CDR3 DNA: TGTGCCAGCAGACCCCCAGCGAACACCGGGGAGCTGTTTTTT. The encoded protein is CASRPPANTGELFF.

This chain joins TRBV29-1 and TRBJ1-4; 7 bases match TRBD1. V trimming: 6 bases; J trimming: 8 bases; junction bases outside the gene matches: 6. Germline CDR1 is SQVTM and CDR2 is ANQGSEA. CDR3 length: 12 residues. Here the CDR3 reads CSVTGKGEKLFF. The CDR3 DNA follows: TGCAGCGTGACAGGGAAAGGAGAAAAACTGTTTTTT. Combining the CDR3 with reference TRBV29-1 and TRBJ1-4 gives the whole variable domain SAVISQKPSRDICQRGTSLTIQCQVDSQVTMMFWYRQQPGQSLTLIATANQGSEATYESGFVIDKFPISRPNLTFSTLTVSNMSPEDSSIYLCSVTGKGEKLFFGSGTQLSVL.

The genes are TRBV15 and TRBJ2-5, with D hard to call. The germline gives CDR1 LNHNV, CDR2 YYDKDF (reference sequence). V was cut by 0 bases and J by 0 bases, with 5 bases left in between. This CDR3 spans 14 amino acids. CDR3 amino acids: CATSRELYQETQYF. The CDR3 nucleotides read TGTGCCACCAGCAGAGAATTATACCAAGAGACCCAGTACTTC.

This rearrangement joins TRBV28 to TRBJ2-7, with D maybe TRBD1 (6 bases). This CDR3 is 15 amino acids long. The V end lost 2 bases, the J end lost 2 bases, and 13 bases lay between the germline ends. Germline CDR1 and CDR2: MDHEN and SYDVKM. This CDR3 reads CASSLRGSGTYEQYF. The CDR3 region has the DNA TGTGCCAGCAGTTTAAGGGGGTCAGGGACCTACGAGCAGTACTTC.

DNA of the CDR3: TGCGCCAGCAGCGATACAGGGACCCCCACGGATACGCAGTATTTT. This translates into CASSDTGTPTDTQYF. The chain carries TRBV5-1 and TRBJ2-3; D may be TRBD1 (6 bases). CDR1 and CDR2 (germline): SGHRS, YFSETQ. Trimming took 4 bases from V and 6 from J, leaving 18 bases between them. The CDR3 is 15 amino acids. The variable domain in full, completed from reference TRBV5-1 and TRBJ2-3, reads KAGVTQTPRYLIKTRGQQVTLSCSPISGHRSVSWYQQTPGQGLQFLFEYFSETQRNKGNFPGRFSGRQFSNSRSEMNVSTLELGDSALYLCASSDTGTPTDTQYFGPGTRLTVL.

This sequence joins TRBV7-2 and TRBJ1-2, with 11 nucleotides matching TRBD1. V shed 4 bases, J shed 7 bases, and the junction held 11 bases outside the gene matches. This CDR3 spans 16 amino acids. Germline V gives CDR1 SGHTA, CDR2 FQGNSA. CDR3 residues: CASSSGQGETRGGYTF. The CDR3 coding sequence is TGTGCCAGCAGCTCGGGACAGGGGGAGACGCGAGGTGGCTACACCTTC.

The chain combines TRBV7-2 with TRBJ2-2; the match to TRBD2 covers 10 bases. The germline V gene has CDR1 SGHTA and CDR2 FQGNSA. J lost 5 bases, V lost 5 bases, and 8 bases had no gene match. The CDR3 runs to 16 residues. The CDR3 bases are TGTGCCAGCAGCCGGATAGCGGGGGGTCAGACCGGGGAGCTGTTTTTT. This gives the protein CASSRIAGGQTGELFF.

This clone was picked up a small number of times. The V and J genes are TRBV5-1 and TRBJ1-1, with D perhaps TRBD1 (6 bases). V lost 6 bases, J lost 6 bases, and 24 bases lay in between. The CDR3 totals 16 residues. Germline CDR1 reads SGHRS; CDR2 reads YFSETQ. DNA for the CDR3: TGCGCCAGCACCCCAAGGGGGGCCCCGGGGGGCCCTGAAGCTTTCTTT. Protein: CASTPRGAPGGPEAFF.

The chain carries TRBV7-9 and TRBJ1-1; a possible D gene is TRBD1 (5 bases). CDR1 is SEHNR and CDR2 is FQNEAQ in the germline V gene (reference sequence). CDR3 length: 15 residues. V was cut by 2 bases and J by 1 base, with 11 bases left in between. The CDR3 spells CASSLRAGTNTEAFF. CDR3 nucleotide sequence: TGTGCCAGCAGCTTAAGGGCAGGGACGAACACTGAAGCTTTCTTT.